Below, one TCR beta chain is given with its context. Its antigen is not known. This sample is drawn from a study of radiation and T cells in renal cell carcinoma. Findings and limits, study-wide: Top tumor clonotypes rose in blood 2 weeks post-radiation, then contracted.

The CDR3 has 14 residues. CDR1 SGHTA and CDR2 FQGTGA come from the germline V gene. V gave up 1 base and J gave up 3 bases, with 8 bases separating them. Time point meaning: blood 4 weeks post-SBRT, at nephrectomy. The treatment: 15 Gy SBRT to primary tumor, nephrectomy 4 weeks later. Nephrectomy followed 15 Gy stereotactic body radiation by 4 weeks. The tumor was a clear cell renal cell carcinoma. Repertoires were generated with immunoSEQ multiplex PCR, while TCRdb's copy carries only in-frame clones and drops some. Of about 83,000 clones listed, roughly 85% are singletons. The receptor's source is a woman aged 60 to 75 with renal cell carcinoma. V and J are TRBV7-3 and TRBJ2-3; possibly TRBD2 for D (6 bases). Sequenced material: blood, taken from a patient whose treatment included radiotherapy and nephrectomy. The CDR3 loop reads CASSLMGGTDTQYF. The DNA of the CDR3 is TGTGCCAGCAGCTTAATGGGGGGTACAGATACGCAGTATTTT.